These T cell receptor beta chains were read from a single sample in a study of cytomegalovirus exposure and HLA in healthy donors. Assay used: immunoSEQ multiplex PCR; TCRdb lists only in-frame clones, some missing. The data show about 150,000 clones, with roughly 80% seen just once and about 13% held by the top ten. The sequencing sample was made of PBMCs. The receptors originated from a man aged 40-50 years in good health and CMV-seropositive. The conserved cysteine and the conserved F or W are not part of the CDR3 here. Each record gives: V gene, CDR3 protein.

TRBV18 ASSPPRGHHQETQY
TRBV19 ASSEDGIYGYT
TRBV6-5 ASSRAGANVLT
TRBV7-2 ASSGAGGSEQY
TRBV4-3 ASSYEAPGLSGNTIY
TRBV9 ASSDHQLALQF
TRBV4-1 ASSQTGGYEQY
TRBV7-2 ASRITGGIQTEAF
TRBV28 ATTKAGGQPQH
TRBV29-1 SVAEPTGELF
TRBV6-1 ASRGGASFTDTQY
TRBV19 ASSVTGTGGKSYGYT
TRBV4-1 ASSQVWTHNEQF
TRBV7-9 ASSAGGSEQF
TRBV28 ASSTDRADTEAF
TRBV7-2 ASSLPFPTAEAF
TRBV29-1 SAGENYGYT
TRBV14 ASSQEGTSGRVYEQY
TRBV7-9 ASSYTGNEQF
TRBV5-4 ASSLGGRAGTGELF
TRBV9 ASSVEGGTSGNTDTQY
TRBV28 ASSSDRGFKYGYT
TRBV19 ASSIGTSGSYEQY
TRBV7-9 ASSLTGQGNGYT
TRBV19 ASSTGWTLVTPGELF
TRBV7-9 ASRQTRASDTQY
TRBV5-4 ASSRPGQGIETQY
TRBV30 AWTGSGNTIY
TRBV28 ASTVGTGANEKLF
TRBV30 AWSRGNSNQPQH
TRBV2 ASTRGDGYT
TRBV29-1 RPSAPGRDEY
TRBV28 ASSLIIGPREETQY
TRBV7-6 ASSLERAGLGTQY
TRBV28 ASGASYNEQF
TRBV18 ASSPREGYT
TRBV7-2 ASSQSGTSRLDEQF
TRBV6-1 ARGTSGRYEQY
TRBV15 ATSSGNDGRRSSYEQY
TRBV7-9 ASSLVAEQKEQF
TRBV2 ASSDRGPQAF
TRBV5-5 ASSRRQGDYEQY
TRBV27 ASSSGSGTANIQY
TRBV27 ASSPDRAVLYGYT
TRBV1 TSSQAALAGANEQF
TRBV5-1 ASSMDGTGTSTDTQY
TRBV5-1 ASSRGQQETQY
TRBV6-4 ASKPSGNTGELF
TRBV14 ASSRAGKNTEAF
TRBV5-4 ASSLAGGPSYNEQF
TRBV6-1 ASSPTRETYEQY
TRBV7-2 ASSPTGVPTDTQY
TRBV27 ASSLSRSFNYGYT